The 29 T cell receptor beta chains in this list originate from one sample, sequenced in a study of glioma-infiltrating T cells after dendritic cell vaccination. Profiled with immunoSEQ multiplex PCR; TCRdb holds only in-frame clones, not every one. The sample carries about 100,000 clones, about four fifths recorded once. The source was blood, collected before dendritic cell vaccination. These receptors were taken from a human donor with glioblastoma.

The DNA for the CDR3 is TGTGCTAGTGGTTTAGGCGTCGGGTCGAGCGCTTTCTTT. It translates to CASGLGVGSSAFF. The J gene is TRBJ1-1, the V gene TRBV12-5; D not certain. V lost 3 bases and J 11 bases, leaving 16 bases between the germline ends. The CDR3 is made up of 13 amino acids. Germline V lookup: CDR1 LGHNT, CDR2 FRNRAP.

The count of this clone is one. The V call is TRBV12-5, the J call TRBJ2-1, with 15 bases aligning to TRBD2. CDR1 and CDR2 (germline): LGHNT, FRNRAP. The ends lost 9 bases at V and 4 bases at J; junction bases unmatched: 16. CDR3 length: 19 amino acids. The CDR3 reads CARMISLGTSGRNYNEQFF. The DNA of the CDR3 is TGTGCTAGAATGATCTCTTTGGGGACTAGCGGGAGGAATTACAATGAGCAGTTCTTC. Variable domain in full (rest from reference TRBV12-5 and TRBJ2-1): DARVTQTPRHKVTEMGQEVTMRCQPILGHNTVFWYRQTMMQGLELLAYFRNRAPLDDSGMPKDRFSAEMPDATLATLKIQPSEPRDSAVYFCARMISLGTSGRNYNEQFFGPGTRLTVL.

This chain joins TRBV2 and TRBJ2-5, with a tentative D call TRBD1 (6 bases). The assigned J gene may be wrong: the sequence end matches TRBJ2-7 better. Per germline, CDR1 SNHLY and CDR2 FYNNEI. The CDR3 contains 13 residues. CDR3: CASRLGQYDEQYF. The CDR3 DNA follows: TGTGCCAGCAGACTCGGACAGTACGACGAGCAGTACTTC.

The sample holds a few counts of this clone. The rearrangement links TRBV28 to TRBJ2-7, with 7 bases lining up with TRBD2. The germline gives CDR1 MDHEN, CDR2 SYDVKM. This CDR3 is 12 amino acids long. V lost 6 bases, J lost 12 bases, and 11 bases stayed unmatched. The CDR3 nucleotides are TGTGCCAGCAGACCCGGACTAGAGGTTCCGTACTTC. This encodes CASRPGLEVPYF.

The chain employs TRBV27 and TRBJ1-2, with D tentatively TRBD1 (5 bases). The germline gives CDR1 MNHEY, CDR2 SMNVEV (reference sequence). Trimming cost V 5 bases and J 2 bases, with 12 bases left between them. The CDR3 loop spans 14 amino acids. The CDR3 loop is CASSPPGLNYGYTF. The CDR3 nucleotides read TGTGCCAGCAGTCCCCCGGGACTGAACTATGGCTACACCTTC.

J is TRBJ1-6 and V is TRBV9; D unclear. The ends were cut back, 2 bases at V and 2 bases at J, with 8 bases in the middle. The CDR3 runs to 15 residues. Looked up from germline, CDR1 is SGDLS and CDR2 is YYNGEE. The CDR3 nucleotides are TGTGCCAGCAGCGTCTCCGGGGCCTATAATTCACCCCTCCACTTT. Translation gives CASSVSGAYNSPLHF. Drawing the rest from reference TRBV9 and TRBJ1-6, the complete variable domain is DSGVTQTPKHLITATGQRVTLRCSPRSGDLSVYWYQQSLDQGLQFLIQYYNGEERAKGNILERFSAQQFPDLHSELNLSSLELGDSALYFCASSVSGAYNSPLHFGNGTRLTVT.

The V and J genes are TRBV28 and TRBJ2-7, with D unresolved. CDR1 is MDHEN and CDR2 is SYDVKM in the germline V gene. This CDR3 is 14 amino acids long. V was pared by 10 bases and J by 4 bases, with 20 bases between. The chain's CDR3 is CATMTLTTPYEQYF. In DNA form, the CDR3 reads TGTGCCACCATGACACTCACAACACCTTACGAGCAGTACTTC.

CDR3 nucleotides: TGTGCCACCAGCAGAGATATCGGCAGGGAAGAGACCCAGTACTTC. Its protein is CATSRDIGREETQYF. This chain links TRBV15 with TRBJ2-5; possible D gene TRBD1, 5 bases. Germline V gene data show CDR1 as LNHNV and CDR2 as YYDKDF (reference sequence). This CDR3 region has 15 residues. V lost 0 bases to trimming and J lost 3 bases, with 11 bases between them.

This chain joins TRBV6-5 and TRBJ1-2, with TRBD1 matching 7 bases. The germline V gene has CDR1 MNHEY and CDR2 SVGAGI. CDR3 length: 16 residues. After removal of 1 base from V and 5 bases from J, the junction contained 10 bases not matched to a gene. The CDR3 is CASSYFGGVGQYGYTF. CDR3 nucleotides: TGTGCCAGCAGTTACTTCGGGGGAGTGGGACAGTATGGCTACACCTTC.

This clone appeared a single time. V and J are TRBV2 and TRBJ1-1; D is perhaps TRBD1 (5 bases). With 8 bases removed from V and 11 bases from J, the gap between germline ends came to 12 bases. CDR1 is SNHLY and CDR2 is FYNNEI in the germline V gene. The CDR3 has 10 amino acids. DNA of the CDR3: TGTGCCAGCGGTGTTCAGGGCGCTTTCTTT. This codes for CASGVQGAFF.

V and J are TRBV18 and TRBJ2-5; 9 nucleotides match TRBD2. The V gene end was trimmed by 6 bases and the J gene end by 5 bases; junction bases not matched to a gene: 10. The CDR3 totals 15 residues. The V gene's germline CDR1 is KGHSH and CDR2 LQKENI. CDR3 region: CASSPAGGPGETQYF. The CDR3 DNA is TGTGCCAGCTCCCCGGCGGGAGGGCCGGGGGAGACCCAGTACTTC. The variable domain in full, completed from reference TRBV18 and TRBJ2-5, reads NAGVMQNPRHLVRRRGQEARLRCSPMKGHSHVYWYRQLPEEGLKFMVYLQKENIIDESGMPKERFSAEFPKEGPSILRIQQVVRGDSAAYFCASSPAGGPGETQYFGPGTRLLVL.

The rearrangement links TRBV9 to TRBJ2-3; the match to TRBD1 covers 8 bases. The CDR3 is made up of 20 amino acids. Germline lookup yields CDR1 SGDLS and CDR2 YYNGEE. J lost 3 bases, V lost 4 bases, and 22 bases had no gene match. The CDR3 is CASSPGTGNFVGVITDTQYF. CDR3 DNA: TGTGCCAGCAGCCCCGGGACAGGCAATTTCGTGGGAGTTATTACAGATACGCAGTATTTT. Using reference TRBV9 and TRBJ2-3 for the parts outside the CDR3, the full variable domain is DSGVTQTPKHLITATGQRVTLRCSPRSGDLSVYWYQQSLDQGLQFLIQYYNGEERAKGNILERFSAQQFPDLHSELNLSSLELGDSALYFCASSPGTGNFVGVITDTQYFGPGTRLTVL.

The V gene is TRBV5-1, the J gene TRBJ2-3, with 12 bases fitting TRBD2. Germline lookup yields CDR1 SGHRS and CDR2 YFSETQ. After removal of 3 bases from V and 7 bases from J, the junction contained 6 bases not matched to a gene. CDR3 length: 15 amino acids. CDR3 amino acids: CASSSMTSGGNTQYF. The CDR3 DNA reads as TGCGCCAGCAGCTCTATGACTAGCGGGGGAAATACGCAGTATTTT.

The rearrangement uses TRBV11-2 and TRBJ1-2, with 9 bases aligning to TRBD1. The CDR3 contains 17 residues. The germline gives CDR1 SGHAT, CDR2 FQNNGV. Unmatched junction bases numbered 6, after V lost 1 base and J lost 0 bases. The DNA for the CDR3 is TGTGCCAGCAGCTTAGTCTTGACAGGGGGTACTAACTATGGCTACACCTTC. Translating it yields CASSLVLTGGTNYGYTF.

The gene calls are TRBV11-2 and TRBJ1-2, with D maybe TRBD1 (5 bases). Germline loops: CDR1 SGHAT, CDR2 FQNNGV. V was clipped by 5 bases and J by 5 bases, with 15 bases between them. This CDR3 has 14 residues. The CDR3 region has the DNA TGTGCCAGCAGCGGGGGGGGTGATAGGTATGGCTACACCTTC. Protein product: CASSGGGDRYGYTF. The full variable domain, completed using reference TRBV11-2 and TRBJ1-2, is EAGVAQSPRYKIIEKRQSVAFWCNPISGHATLYWYQQILGQGPKLLIQFQNNGVVDDSQLPKDRFSAERLKGVDSTLKIQPAKLEDSAVYLCASSGGGDRYGYTFGSGTRLTVV.

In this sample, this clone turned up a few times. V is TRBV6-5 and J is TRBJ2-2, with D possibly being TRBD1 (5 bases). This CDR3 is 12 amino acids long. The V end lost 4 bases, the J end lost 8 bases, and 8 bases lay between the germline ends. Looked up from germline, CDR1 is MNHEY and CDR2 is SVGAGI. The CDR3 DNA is TGTGCCAGCAGTTCCCAGGGAGGGGAGCTGTTTTTT. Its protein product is CASSSQGGELFF.

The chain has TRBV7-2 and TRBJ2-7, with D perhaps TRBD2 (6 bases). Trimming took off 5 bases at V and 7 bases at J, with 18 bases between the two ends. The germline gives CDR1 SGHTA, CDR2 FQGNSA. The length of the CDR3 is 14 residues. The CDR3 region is CASSLRRGVGEQYF. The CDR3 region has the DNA TGTGCCAGCAGCCTTAGGCGGGGAGTGGGAGAGCAGTACTTC.

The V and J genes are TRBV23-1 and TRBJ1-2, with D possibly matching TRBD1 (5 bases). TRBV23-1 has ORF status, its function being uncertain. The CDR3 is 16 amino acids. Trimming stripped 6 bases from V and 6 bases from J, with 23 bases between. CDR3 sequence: CASSWGENQGEDGYTF. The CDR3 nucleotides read TGCGCCAGCAGCTGGGGGGAAAACCAGGGAGAGGATGGCTACACCTTC.

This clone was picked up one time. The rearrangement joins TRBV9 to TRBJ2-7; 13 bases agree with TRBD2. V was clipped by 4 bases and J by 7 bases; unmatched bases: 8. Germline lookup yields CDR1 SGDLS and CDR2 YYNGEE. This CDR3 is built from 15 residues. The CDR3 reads CASSPRTSGSKEQYF. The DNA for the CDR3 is TGTGCCAGCAGCCCCCGGACTAGCGGGAGTAAAGAGCAGTACTTC.

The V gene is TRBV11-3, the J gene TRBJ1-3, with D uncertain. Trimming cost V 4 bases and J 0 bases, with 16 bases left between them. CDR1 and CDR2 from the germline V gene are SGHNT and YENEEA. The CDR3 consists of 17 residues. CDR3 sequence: CASSSPSHPISGNTIYF. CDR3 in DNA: TGTGCCAGCAGCTCCCCCTCACATCCCATCTCTGGAAACACCATATATTTT.

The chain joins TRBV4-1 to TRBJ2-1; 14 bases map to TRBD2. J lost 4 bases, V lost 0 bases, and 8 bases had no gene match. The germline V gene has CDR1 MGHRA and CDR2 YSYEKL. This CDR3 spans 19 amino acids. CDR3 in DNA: TGCGCCAGCAGCCAAGAGGTGACTAGCGGGGGGGCCCCTTACAATGAGCAGTTCTTC. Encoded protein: CASSQEVTSGGAPYNEQFF.

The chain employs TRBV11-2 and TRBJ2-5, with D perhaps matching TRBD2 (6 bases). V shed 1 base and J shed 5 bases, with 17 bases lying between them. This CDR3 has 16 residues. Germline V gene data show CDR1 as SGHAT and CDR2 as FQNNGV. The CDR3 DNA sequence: TGTGCCAGCAGCTTAGGGGGACTTGGGGAACTGGAGACCCAGTACTTC. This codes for CASSLGGLGELETQYF.

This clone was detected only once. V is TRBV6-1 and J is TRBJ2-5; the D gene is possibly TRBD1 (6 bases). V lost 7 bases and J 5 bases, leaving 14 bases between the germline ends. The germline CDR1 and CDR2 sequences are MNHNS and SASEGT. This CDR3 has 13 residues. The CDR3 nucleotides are TGTGCCAGCAACCAGGGGATTTGGGAGACCCAGTACTTC. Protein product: CASNQGIWETQYF.

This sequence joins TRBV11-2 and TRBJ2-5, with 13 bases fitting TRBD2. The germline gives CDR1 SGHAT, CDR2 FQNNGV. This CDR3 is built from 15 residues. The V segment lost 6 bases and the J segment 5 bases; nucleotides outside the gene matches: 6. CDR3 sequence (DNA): TGTGCCAGCAGACCGGGACTAGCGGGACCGGAGACCCAGTACTTC. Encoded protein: CASRPGLAGPETQYF.

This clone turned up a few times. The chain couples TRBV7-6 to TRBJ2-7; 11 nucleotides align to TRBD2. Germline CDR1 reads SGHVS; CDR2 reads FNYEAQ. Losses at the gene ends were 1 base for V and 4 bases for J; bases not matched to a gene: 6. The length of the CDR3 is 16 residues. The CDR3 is CASSLEASGRPYEQYF. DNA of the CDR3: TGTGCCAGCAGCTTAGAGGCTAGCGGGAGGCCTTACGAGCAGTACTTC.

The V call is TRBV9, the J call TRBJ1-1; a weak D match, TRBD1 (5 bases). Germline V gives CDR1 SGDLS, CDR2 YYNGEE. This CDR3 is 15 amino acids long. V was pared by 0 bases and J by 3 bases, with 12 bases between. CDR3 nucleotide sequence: TGTGCCAGCAGCGTAGGGTGGGGCTTTGACACTGAAGCTTTCTTT. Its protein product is CASSVGWGFDTEAFF.

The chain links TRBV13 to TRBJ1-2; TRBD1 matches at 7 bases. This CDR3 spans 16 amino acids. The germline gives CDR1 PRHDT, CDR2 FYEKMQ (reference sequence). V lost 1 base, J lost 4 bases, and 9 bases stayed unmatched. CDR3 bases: TGTGCCAGCAGCTTAGAAGTGACAGGGATCGGCTATGGCTACACCTTC. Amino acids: CASSLEVTGIGYGYTF.

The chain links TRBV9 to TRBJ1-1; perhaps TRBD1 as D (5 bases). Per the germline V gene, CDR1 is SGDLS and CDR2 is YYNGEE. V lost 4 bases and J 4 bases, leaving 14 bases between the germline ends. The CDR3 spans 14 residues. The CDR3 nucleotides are TGTGCCAGCAGCTTCGGAGGGACGCCCACTGAAGCTTTCTTT. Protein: CASSFGGTPTEAFF.

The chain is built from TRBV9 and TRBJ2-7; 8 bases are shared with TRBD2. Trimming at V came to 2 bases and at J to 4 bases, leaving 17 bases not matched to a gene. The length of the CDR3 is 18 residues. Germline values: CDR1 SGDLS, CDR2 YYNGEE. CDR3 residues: CASSVSILGTSKSYEQYF. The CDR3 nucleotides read TGTGCCAGCAGCGTTTCGATACTAGGGACTAGTAAGTCATACGAGCAGTACTTC.